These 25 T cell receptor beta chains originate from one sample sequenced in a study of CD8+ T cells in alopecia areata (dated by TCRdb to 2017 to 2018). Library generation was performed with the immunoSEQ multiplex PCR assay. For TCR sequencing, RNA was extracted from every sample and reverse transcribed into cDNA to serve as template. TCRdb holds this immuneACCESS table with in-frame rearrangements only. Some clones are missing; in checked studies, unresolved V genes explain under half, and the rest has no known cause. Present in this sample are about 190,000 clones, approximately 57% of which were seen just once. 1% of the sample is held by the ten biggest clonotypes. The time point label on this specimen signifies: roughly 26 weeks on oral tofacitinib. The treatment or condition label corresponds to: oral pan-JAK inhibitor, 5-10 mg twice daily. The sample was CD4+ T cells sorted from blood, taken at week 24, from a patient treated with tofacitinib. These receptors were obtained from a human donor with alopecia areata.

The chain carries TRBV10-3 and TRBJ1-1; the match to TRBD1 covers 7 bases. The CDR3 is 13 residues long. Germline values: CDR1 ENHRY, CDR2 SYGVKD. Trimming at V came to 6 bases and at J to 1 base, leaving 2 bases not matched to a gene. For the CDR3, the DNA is TGTGCCATCAGGGGACAGCAGAACACTGAAGCTTTCTTT. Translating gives CAIRGQQNTEAFF.

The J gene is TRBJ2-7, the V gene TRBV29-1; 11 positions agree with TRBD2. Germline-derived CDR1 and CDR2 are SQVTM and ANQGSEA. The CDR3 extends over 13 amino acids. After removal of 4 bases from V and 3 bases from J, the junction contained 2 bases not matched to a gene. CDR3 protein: CSVGLAGNYEQYF. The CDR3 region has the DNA TGCAGCGTTGGACTAGCGGGGAACTACGAGCAGTACTTC.

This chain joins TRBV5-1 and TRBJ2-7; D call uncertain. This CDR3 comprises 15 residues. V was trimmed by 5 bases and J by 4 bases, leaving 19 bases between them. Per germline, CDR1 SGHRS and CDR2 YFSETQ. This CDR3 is CASRLQSVDQYEQYF. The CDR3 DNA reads TGCGCCAGCAGACTCCAGAGCGTGGACCAGTACGAGCAGTACTTC. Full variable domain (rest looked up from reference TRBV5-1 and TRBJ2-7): KAGVTQTPRYLIKTRGQQVTLSCSPISGHRSVSWYQQTPGQGLQFLFEYFSETQRNKGNFPGRFSGRQFSNSRSEMNVSTLELGDSALYLCASRLQSVDQYEQYFGPGTRLTVT.

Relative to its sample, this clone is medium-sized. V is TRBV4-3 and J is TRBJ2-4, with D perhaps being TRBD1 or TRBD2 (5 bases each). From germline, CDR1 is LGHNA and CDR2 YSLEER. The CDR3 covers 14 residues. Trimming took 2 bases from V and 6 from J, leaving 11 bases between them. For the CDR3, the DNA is TGCGCCAGCAGCCAACAAACCGGGACAAACATTCAGTACTTC. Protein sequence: CASSQQTGTNIQYF.

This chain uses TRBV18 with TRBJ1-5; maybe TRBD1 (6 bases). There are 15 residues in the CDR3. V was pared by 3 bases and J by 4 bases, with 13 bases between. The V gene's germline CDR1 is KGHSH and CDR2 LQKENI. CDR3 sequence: CASSPGGQGNQPQHF. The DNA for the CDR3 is TGTGCCAGCTCACCGGGGGGTCAGGGGAATCAGCCCCAGCATTTT.

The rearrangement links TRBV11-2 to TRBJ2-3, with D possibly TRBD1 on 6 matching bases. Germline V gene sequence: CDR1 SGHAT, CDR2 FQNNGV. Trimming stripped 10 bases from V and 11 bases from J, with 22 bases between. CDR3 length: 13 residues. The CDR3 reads CATKRVGGQQQYF. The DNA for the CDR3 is TGTGCCACCAAGAGGGTTGGGGGCCAGCAGCAGTATTTT.

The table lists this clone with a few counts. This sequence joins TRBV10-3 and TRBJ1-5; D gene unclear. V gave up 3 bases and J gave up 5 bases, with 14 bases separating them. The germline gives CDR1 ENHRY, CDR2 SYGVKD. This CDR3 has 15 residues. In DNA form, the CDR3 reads TGTGCCATCAGTGACTACCTGGGGTCCGATCAGCCCCAGCATTTT. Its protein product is CAISDYLGSDQPQHF.

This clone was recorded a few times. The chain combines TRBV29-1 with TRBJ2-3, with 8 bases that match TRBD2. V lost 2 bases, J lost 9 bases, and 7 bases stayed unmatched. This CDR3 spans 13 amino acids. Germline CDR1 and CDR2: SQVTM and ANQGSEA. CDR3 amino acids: CSVESTSGETQYF. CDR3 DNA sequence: TGCAGCGTTGAATCTACTAGCGGAGAAACGCAGTATTTT.

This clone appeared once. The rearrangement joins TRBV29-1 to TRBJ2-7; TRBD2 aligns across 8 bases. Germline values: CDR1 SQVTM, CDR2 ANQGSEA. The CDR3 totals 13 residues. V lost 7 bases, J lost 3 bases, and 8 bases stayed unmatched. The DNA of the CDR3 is TGCAGCGCCCGGGGGGGCCCTGACTACGAGCAGTACTTC. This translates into CSARGGPDYEQYF.

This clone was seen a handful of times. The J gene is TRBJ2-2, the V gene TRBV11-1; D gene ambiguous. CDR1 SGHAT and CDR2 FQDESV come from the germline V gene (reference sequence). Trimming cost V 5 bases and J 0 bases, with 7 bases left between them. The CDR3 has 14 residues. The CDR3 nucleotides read TGTGCCAGCAGCCTGAACACGAACACCGGGGAGCTGTTTTTT. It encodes CASSLNTNTGELFF. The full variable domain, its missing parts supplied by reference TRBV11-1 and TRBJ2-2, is EAEVAQSPRYKITEKSQAVAFWCDPISGHATLYWYRQILGQGPELLVQFQDESVVDDSQLPKDRFSAERLKGVDSTLKIQPAELGDSAMYLCASSLNTNTGELFFGEGSRLTVL.

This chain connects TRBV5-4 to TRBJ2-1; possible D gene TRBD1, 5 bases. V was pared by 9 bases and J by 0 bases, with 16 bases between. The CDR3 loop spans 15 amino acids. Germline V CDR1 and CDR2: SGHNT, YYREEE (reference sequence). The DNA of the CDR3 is TGTGCCACTTACAGAGACAGATTCTCCTACAATGAGCAGTTCTTC. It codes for CATYRDRFSYNEQFF.

CDR3 coding DNA: TGTGCCAGCAGCTCTGGACTCGGCTACACCTTC. Translation: CASSSGLGYTF. V and J are TRBV7-2 and TRBJ1-2, with D hard to call. This CDR3 comprises 11 residues. Between the trimmed V and J ends, which lost 4 bases and 8 bases, there was a span of 8 bases. Per germline, CDR1 SGHTA and CDR2 FQGNSA.

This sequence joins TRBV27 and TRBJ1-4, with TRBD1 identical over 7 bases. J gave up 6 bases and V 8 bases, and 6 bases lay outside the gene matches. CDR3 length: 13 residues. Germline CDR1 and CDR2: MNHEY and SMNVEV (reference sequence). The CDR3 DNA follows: TGTGCCAGCGTAAGGGGGCTTTATGAAAAACTGTTTTTT. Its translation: CASVRGLYEKLFF.

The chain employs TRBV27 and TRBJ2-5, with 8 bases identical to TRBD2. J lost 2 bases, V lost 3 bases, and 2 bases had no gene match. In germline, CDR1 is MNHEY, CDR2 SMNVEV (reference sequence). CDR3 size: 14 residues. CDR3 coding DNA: TGTGCCAGCAGTTTGGGACTAGGGCAAGAGACCCAGTACTTC. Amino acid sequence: CASSLGLGQETQYF.

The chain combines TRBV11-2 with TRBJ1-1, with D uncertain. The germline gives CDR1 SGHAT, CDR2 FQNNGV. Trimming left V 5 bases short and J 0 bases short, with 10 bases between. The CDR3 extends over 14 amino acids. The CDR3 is CASSGRLVNTEAFF. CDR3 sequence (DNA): TGTGCCAGCAGCGGCCGTTTGGTGAACACTGAAGCTTTCTTT.

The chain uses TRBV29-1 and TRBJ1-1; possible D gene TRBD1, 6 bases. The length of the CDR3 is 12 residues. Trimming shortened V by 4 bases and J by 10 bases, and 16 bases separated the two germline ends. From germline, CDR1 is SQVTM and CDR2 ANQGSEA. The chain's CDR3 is CSVGGATSGAFF. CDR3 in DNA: TGCAGCGTTGGGGGGGCCACTTCTGGAGCTTTCTTT.

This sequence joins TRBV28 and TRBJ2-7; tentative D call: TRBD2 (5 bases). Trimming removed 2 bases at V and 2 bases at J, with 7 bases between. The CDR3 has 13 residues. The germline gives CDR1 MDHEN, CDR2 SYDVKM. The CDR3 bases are TGTGCCAGCAGTTTAGAGACTACCTACGAGCAGTACTTC. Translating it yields CASSLETTYEQYF.

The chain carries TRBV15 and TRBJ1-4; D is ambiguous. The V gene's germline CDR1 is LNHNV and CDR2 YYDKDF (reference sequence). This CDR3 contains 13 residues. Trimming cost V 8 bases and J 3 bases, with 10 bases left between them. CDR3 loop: CATRVGPNEKLFF. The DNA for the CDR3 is TGTGCCACCCGTGTAGGGCCTAATGAAAAACTGTTTTTT.

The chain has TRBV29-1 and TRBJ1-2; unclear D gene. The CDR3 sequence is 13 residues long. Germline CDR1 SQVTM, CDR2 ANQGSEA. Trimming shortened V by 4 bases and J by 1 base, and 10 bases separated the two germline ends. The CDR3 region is CSVVASNNYGYTF. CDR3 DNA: TGCAGCGTTGTGGCATCCAATAACTATGGCTACACCTTC.

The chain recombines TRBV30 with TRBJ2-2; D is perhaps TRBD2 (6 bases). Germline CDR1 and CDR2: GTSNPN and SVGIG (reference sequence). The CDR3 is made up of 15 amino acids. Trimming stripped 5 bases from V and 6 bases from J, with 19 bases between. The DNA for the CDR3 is TGTGCCTGGGGATACTCGGGACGGGGGTCCGGGGAGCTGTTTTTT. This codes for CAWGYSGRGSGELFF.

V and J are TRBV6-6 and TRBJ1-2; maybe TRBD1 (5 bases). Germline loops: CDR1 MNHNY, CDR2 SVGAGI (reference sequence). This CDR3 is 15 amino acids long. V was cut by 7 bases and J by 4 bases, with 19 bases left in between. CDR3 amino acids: CASKSPKAGSYGYTF. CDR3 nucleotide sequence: TGTGCCAGCAAAAGCCCGAAGGCAGGGAGCTATGGCTACACCTTC.

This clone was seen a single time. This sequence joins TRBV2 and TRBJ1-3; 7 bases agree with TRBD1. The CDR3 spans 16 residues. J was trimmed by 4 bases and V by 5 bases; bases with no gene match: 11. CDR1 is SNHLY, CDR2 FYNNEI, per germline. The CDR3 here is CASSFGQVALGNTIYF. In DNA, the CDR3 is TGTGCCAGCAGTTTCGGACAGGTAGCTTTAGGAAACACCATATATTTT.

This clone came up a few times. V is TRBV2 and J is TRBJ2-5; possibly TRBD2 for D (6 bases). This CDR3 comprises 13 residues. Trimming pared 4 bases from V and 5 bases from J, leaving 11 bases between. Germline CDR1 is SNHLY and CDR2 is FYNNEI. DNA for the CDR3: TGTGCCAGCAGTGTTAGCGGATTGGAGACCCAGTACTTC. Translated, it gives CASSVSGLETQYF.

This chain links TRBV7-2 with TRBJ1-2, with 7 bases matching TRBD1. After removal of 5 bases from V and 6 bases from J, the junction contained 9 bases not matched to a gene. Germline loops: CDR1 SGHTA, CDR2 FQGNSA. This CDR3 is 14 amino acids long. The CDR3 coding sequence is TGTGCCAGCAGCACAAGGGGGCGAAGGGATGGCTACACCTTC. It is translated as CASSTRGRRDGYTF.

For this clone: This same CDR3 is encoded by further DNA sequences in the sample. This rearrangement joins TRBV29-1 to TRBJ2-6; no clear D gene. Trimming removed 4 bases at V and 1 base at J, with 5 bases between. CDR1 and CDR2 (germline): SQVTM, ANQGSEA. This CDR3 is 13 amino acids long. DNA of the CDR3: TGCAGCGTTGGATCGTCTGGGGCCAACGTCCTGACTTTC. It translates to CSVGSSGANVLTF.